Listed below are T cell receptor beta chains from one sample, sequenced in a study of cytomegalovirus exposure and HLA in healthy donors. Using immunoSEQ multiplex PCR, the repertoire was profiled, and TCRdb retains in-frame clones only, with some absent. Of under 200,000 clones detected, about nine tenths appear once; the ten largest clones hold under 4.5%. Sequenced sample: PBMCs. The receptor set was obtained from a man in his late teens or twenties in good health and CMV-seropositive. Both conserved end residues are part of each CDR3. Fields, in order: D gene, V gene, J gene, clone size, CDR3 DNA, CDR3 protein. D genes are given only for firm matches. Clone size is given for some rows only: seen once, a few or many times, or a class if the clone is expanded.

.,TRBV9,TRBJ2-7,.,TGTGCCAGCAGCGGGCAGGGGGGCAGGTCCTACGAGCAGTACTTC,CASSGQGGRSYEQYF
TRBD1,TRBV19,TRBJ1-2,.,TGTGCCAGTAGTCCGGGACAGTCACCCTATGGCTACACCTTC,CASSPGQSPYGYTF
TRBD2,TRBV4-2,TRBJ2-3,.,TGTGCCAGCAGGGGGGGGGATACGCAGTATTTT,CASRGGDTQYF
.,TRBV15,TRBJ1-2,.,TGTGCCACCAGCGTGTCAGGCTATGGCTACACCTTC,CATSVSGYGYTF
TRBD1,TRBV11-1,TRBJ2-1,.,TGTGCCAGCAGCTTACGTGACAGGGGAATAAATGAGCAGTTCTTC,CASSLRDRGINEQFF
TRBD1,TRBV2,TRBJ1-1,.,TGTGCCAGCAGTAGACAGGGGGACACTGAAGCTTTCTTT,CASSRQGDTEAFF
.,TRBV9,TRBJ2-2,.,TGTGCCAGCAGCGTAGGGGGTGGAGCGGCCGGGGAGCTGTTTTTT,CASSVGGGAAGELFF
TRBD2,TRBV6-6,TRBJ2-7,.,TGTGCCAGCAGATCACTAGCGGGATCCTACGAGCAGTACTTC,CASRSLAGSYEQYF
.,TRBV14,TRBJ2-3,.,TGTGCCAGCAGCCAAGACCTCCGAGGTACGCAGTATTTT,CASSQDLRGTQYF
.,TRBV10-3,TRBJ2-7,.,TGTGCCATCAGCGATCCGACGACAGCATCCTACGAGCAGTACTTC,CAISDPTTASYEQYF
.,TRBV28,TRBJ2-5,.,TGTGCCAGCGACAGTCAAGAGACCCAGTACTTC,CASDSQETQYF
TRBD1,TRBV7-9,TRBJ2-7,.,TGTGCCACGACTCCGAGGGGACAGGGTCCCTACGAGCAGTACTTC,CATTPRGQGPYEQYF
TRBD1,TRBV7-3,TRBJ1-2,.,TGTGCCAGCAGCAACGGGGGTACAGGGGGCGTTGAGCACACCTTC,CASSNGGTGGVEHTF
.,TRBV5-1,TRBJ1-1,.,TGCGCCAGCAGCTTGGCAGGGAACACTGAAGCTTTCTTT,CASSLAGNTEAFF
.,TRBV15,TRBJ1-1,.,TGTGCCACCAGCAGGGGAGGGTGGCGCGCGGTGGACACTGAAGCTTTCTTT,CATSRGGWRAVDTEAFF
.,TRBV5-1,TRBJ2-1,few,TGCGCCAGCAGCGCCAGGATGGATGAGCAGTTCTTC,CASSARMDEQFF
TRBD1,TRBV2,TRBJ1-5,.,TGTGCCAGCGTGGACAGGCCTAATCAGCCCCAGCATTTT,CASVDRPNQPQHF
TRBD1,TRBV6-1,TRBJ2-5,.,TGTGCCAGCAGTGGCCCGGGACAGTTCGGTGGGACGACCCAGTACTTC,CASSGPGQFGGTTQYF
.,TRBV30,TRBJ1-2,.,TGTGCCTGGAGCCCAGGCCCCTATGGCTACACCTTC,CAWSPGPYGYTF
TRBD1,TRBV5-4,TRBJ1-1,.,TGTGCCAGCAGCAAAAAAGGGACAGGGGGCATGAACACTGAAGCTTTCTTT,CASSKKGTGGMNTEAFF
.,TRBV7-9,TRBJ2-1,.,TGTGCCAGCAGCTTACGGAGCGTCAATGAGCAGTTCTTC,CASSLRSVNEQFF
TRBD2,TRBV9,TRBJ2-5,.,TGTGCCAGCAGACCTTTAATAGCGGGAGGAGAGACCCAGTACTTC,CASRPLIAGGETQYF
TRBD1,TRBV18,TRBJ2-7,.,TGTGCCAGCTCACAGGGACAGGGCTACGAGCAGTACTTC,CASSQGQGYEQYF
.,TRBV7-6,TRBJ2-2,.,TGTGCCAGCAGCTTTGGTTACCGGGACAACCGGGAGCTGTTTTTT,CASSFGYRDNRELFF